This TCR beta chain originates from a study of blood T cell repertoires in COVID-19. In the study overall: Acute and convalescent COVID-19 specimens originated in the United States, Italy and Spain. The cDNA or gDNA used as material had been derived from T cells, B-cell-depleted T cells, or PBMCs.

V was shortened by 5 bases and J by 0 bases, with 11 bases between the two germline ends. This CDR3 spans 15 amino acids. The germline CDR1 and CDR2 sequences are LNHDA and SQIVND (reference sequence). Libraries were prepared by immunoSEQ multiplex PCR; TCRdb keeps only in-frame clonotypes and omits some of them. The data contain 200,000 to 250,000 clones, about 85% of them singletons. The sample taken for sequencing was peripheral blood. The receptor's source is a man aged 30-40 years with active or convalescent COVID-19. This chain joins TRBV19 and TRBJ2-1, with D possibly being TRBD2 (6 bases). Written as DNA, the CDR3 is TGTGCCAGTAGTCCCCGGGGGTTCTCCTACAATGAGCAGTTCTTC. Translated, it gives CASSPRGFSYNEQFF.